What follows describes a single T cell receptor (beta chain). No antigen is known for it. In the same sample, other DNA sequences code for this CDR3. This sample was included in a study of beta chain features in type 1 diabetes. Study results and caveats: Shortening of TCRB CDR3s, moderate but significant, appeared in all four CD4+ subsets of Type 1 diabetes patients.

Investigators reverse transcribed all isolated RNA, so they sequenced expressed TCRB transcripts. Sequencing used immunoSEQ multiplex PCR; TCRdb keeps in-frame clones, though not all of them. The sample contains over 650,000 clones, more than 13% of which appear only once. With 6 bases removed from V and 4 bases from J, the gap between germline ends came to 10 bases. The germline gives CDR1 MNHEY, CDR2 SVGAGI. The CDR3 runs 12 residues. The clonotype was recovered from a man younger than 35 with type 1 diabetes. This chain joins TRBV6-5 and TRBJ2-7; no definite D call. The sequenced sample consisted of naive CD4+ T cells from blood. The CDR3 reads CASSSRGYEQYF. CDR3 DNA sequence: TGTGCCAGCAGCAGCCGTGGATACGAGCAGTACTTC.